Included here is one TCR beta chain sequence, with context. Antigen: not known. The data originate from a study of T cells after yellow fever vaccination. Background on the study: Preparation of the low-cell-number fractions used SMART-Seq v4 Ultra Low Input. Study observations and caveats: Of the clonotypes, a small share occurred in both CD4 and CD8 compartments.

TCRdb itself ran the 5' RACE reads through MiXCR, one entry per CDR3 protein. The sample has about 510,000 distinct CDR3 sequences; 20% to 25% are singletons. The CDR3 is made up of 13 amino acids. The germline gives CDR1 SGHDT, CDR2 YYEEEE. Trimming removed 6 bases at V and 4 bases at J, with 13 bases between. The source material was PBMCs, sampled roughly 20 days after the first yellow fever vaccination. The TCR originated in a man aged 18 to 30 who received the YFV17D yellow fever vaccine. V usage is TRBV5-6 and J usage is TRBJ2-5; TRBD2 might be the D (6 bases). As DNA, the CDR3 is TGTGCCAGCAACCGGGACTTAGGAGAGACCCAGTACTTC. The encoded protein is CASNRDLGETQYF. The whole variable domain, filled in from reference TRBV5-6 and TRBJ2-5, reads DAGVTQSPTHLIKTRGQQVTLRCSPKSGHDTVSWYQQALGQGPQFIFQYYEEEERQRGNFPDRFSGHQFPNYSSELNVNALLLGDSALYLCASNRDLGETQYFGPGTRLLVL.